The clone carrying this T cell receptor (beta chain) was seen a few times. Its specificity is unknown. The sample belongs to a study of cytomegalovirus exposure and HLA in healthy donors. Whole-study context: A later analysis reported the same platform for the 95 to 150 validation repertoires and the roughly 700 first-cohort repertoires. Study conclusions and caveats: In vitro testing confirmed a few CMV-associated chains as specific for CMV antigens. The tendency of first-cohort TCR clusters to co-occur in the 120 or so validation repertoires emerged from a later analysis.

Method: immunoSEQ multiplex PCR; TCRdb's copy keeps in-frame clones and lacks some. Counted here are about 330,000 clones, around 87% occurring once; the ten biggest clones make up approximately 1%. The donors were in the approximately 120-subject validation cohort; that cohort was separate from the roughly 730-subject first cohort. Trimming removed 5 bases at V and 4 bases at J, with 11 bases between. This CDR3 is built from 13 residues. Germline CDR1 reads SEHNR; CDR2 reads FQNEAQ (reference sequence). The clonotype comes from a woman in her 30s in good health and CMV-seropositive. Input material: PBMCs. The chain joins TRBV7-9 to TRBJ1-2; D is perhaps TRBD1 (6 bases). The CDR3 DNA reads as TGTGCCAGCAGCCTCCAGGGGCTCTATGGCTACACCTTC. It translates to CASSLQGLYGYTF.